This entry lists 5 T cell receptor beta chains sequenced from one sample in a study of T cell responses to AZD1222 COVID-19 vaccine. The protocol was immunoSEQ multiplex PCR, while the TCRdb copy is restricted to in-frame clones and leaves out a portion. Of 110,000 or so clones listed, approximately 90% are singletons. This specimen consisted of peripheral blood, obtained on day 0 of AZD1222 vaccination. Source of these receptors: an adult in good health.

The rearrangement links TRBV10-3 to TRBJ2-1, with 8 bases aligning to TRBD2. J was trimmed by 6 bases and V by 4 bases; bases with no gene match: 8. Looked up from germline, CDR1 is ENHRY and CDR2 is SYGVKD. The CDR3 is 15 amino acids. Written as DNA, the CDR3 is TGTGCCATCAGTGCCGCGGGGGGCCGGGGCAATGAGCAGTTCTTC. Translation gives CAISAAGGRGNEQFF.

This clone was recorded only once. This chain uses TRBV6-2 or TRBV6-3 with TRBJ1-1, with D possibly TRBD1 on 5 matching bases. Trimming took 2 bases from V and 8 from J, leaving 18 bases between them. Per the germline V gene, CDR1 is MNHEY and CDR2 is SVGEGT. This CDR3 has 15 amino acids. The CDR3 is CASSYSGGRVPEAFF. The CDR3 DNA is TGTGCCAGCAGTTACAGCGGAGGCAGGGTACCCGAAGCTTTCTTT.

About this clone: Other nucleotide sequences from this sample produce the same CDR3. The chain is built from TRBV30 and TRBJ1-6; 9 bases are shared with TRBD1. Trimming removed 3 bases from V and 8 bases from J; junction bases left unmatched: 2. This CDR3 has 13 residues. Germline loops: CDR1 GTSNPN, CDR2 SVGIG (reference sequence). The CDR3 DNA is TGTGCCTGGAGGACAGGGGGTGATTCACCCCTCCACTTT. This encodes CAWRTGGDSPLHF.

The rearrangement joins TRBV7-2 to TRBJ2-2; unclear D gene. The CDR3 has 15 amino acids. V was cut by 3 bases and J by 4 bases, with 12 bases left in between. CDR1 and CDR2 from the germline V gene are SGHTA and FQGNSA. This chain's CDR3 is CASSLPPVGTGELFF. In DNA, the CDR3 is TGTGCCAGCAGCTTGCCCCCCGTAGGCACCGGGGAGCTGTTTTTT.

The chain uses TRBV6-5 and TRBJ1-2; the D gene is possibly TRBD1 (5 bases). Germline CDR1 is MNHEY and CDR2 is SVGAGI. The CDR3 contains 13 residues. Trimming took 8 bases from V and 6 from J, leaving 16 bases between them. The CDR3 spells CASGGSGLDGYTF. The CDR3 DNA sequence: TGTGCCAGCGGGGGGTCAGGGTTAGATGGCTACACCTTC.